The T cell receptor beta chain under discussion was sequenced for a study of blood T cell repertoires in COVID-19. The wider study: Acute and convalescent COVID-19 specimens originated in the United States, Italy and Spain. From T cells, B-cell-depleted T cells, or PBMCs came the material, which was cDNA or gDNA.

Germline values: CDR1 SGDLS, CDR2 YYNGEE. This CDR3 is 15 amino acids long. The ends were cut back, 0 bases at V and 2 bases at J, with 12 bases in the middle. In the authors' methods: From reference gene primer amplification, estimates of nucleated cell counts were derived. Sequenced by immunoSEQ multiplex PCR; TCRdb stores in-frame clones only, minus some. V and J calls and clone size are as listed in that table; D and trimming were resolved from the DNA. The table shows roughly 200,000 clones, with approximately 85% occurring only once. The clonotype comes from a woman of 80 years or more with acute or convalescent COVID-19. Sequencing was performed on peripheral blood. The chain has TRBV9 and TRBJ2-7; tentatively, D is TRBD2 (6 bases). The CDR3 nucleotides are TGTGCCAGCAGCGTAGCTTACGGACTAACCTACGAGCAGTACTTC. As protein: CASSVAYGLTYEQYF.